One and the same sample provided the 8 T cell receptor beta chains below, sequenced in a study of cytomegalovirus exposure and HLA in healthy donors. Researchers ran the PCR with 60 Vbeta and 13 Jbeta primers. Libraries were prepared by immunoSEQ multiplex PCR; TCRdb keeps only in-frame clonotypes and omits some of them. This sample has 150,000 to 200,000 clones, with 77% found just once. Sequences were obtained from PBMCs. The receptors originated from a man younger than 35 in good health and CMV-seronegative.

This clone was observed a few times. The chain combines TRBV13 with TRBJ2-1, with a weak D call TRBD2 (6 bases). Germline V gene sequence: CDR1 PRHDT, CDR2 FYEKMQ (reference sequence). The V and J ends lost 4 bases and 8 bases respectively, with 18 bases between them. CDR3 size: 15 residues. The CDR3 nucleotides are TGTGCCAGCAGCTCCACCCTCCTAGCGATCCATGAGCAGTTCTTC. Protein: CASSSTLLAIHEQFF.

V usage is TRBV27 and J usage is TRBJ1-1; 8 bases map to TRBD1. Unmatched junction bases numbered 6, after V lost 4 bases and J lost 5 bases. The CDR3 sequence is 14 residues long. Germline CDR1 MNHEY, CDR2 SMNVEV (reference sequence). CDR3 sequence reads: CASSSDRGGTEAFF. The CDR3 region has the DNA TGTGCCAGCAGTTCCGACAGGGGTGGGACTGAAGCTTTCTTT.

This rearrangement joins TRBV5-4 to TRBJ2-7; D may be TRBD2 (5 bases). Germline lookup yields CDR1 SGHNT and CDR2 YYREEE (reference sequence). The CDR3 spans 15 residues. Trimming stripped 2 bases from V and 1 base from J, with 13 bases between. This CDR3 is CASSFPGSRSYEQYF. Written as DNA, the CDR3 is TGTGCCAGCAGCTTCCCGGGGTCCCGATCCTACGAGCAGTACTTC.

This clone has at least ten counts. The genes are TRBV5-4 and TRBJ2-1; tentatively, D is TRBD1 (5 bases). Germline V CDR1 and CDR2: SGHNT, YYREEE (reference sequence). Trimming removed 1 base from V and 1 base from J, with 15 bases in between. This CDR3 has 17 amino acids. CDR3 in amino acids: CASSLYGAGKSYNEQFF. The CDR3 nucleotides are TGTGCCAGCAGCTTGTATGGGGCAGGTAAATCCTACAATGAGCAGTTCTTC.

The V gene is TRBV7-9, the J gene TRBJ1-1; 8 bases align to TRBD1. J gave up 5 bases and V 4 bases, and 9 bases lay outside the gene matches. CDR1 is SEHNR and CDR2 is FQNEAQ in the germline V gene (reference sequence). The CDR3 contains 15 residues. CDR3: CASSYRTGRSTEAFF. The CDR3, as DNA: TGTGCCAGCAGCTACAGGACAGGGCGAAGTACTGAAGCTTTCTTT.

CDR3 nucleotides: TGTGCCAGCAGTGCCGACAGGGGCCCTAATGAAAAACTGTTTTTT. Its translation: CASSADRGPNEKLFF. This chain connects TRBV6-1 to TRBJ1-4; 8 bases are shared with TRBD1. Looked up from germline, CDR1 is MNHNS and CDR2 is SASEGT. Unmatched junction bases numbered 4, after V lost 4 bases and J lost 3 bases. There are 15 residues in the CDR3.

This clone was seen more than once but under ten times. The chain carries TRBV14 and TRBJ1-1; perhaps TRBD1 as D (5 bases). CDR1 and CDR2 (germline): SGHDN, FVKESK. V dropped 0 bases and J dropped 4 bases, with 9 bases sitting between them. There are 14 residues in the CDR3. The DNA for the CDR3 is TGTGCCAGCAGCCAAGACCTCAGGGCCACTGAAGCTTTCTTT. This sequence encodes CASSQDLRATEAFF.

This sequence joins TRBV6-5 and TRBJ2-1, with 7 nucleotides matching TRBD2. The CDR3 totals 13 residues. V shed 8 bases and J 4 bases; nucleotides not matched to a gene: 5. CDR1 MNHEY and CDR2 SVGAGI come from the germline V gene. CDR3 residues: CASAGDGYNEQFF. In nucleotides, the CDR3 is TGTGCCAGCGCGGGAGACGGGTACAATGAGCAGTTCTTC.